This T cell receptor beta chain was identified in a study of shared clonotypes between healthy human individuals. Broader study findings: In having few donors, the study represented limited genetic and exposure-history diversity.

Method: immunoSEQ multiplex PCR; TCRdb's copy keeps in-frame clones and lacks some. The data show some 2,500,000 clones, 85% to 95% seen once. This CDR3 region has 17 residues. Between the trimmed V and J ends, which lost 3 bases and 4 bases, there was a span of 21 bases. The V gene's germline CDR1 is WSHSY and CDR2 SAAADI. As regards this clone: Its matching antigen is unknown.

The sequence came from a young man in good health. Some clones in this sample may be carry-over from other donors' samples. The chain has TRBV10-2 and TRBJ1-2; D is unclear. Sequencing used naive CD4+ T cells from PBMCs. Described subset: CD45RA+ positively selected. CDR3 residues: CASSDDFATLSGYGYTF. Written as DNA, the CDR3 is TGCGCCAGCAGTGATGATTTCGCTACCTTATCCGGCTATGGCTACACCTTC.